One sample yielded the 13 T cell receptor beta chains listed below, sequenced in a study of blood T cell repertoires in COVID-19. TCRdb's copy holds only in-frame clones and misses some; the assay was immunoSEQ multiplex PCR. This table holds 150,000 to 180,000 clones, 84% found once. The sequenced material came from peripheral blood. Receptors were obtained from a woman in her forties or fifties with acute or convalescent COVID-19.

The sample holds one count of this clone. This sequence joins TRBV21-1 and TRBJ2-7; the table calls TRBD1, which could not be checked here. TRBV21-1 is a documented pseudogene. The CDR3 has 13 amino acids. For the CDR3, the DNA is TGTGCCAGCAGCAAATTAAGGGACAACGAGCAGTACTTC. Protein: CASSKLRDNEQYF.

The rearrangement uses TRBV12-3 or TRBV12-4 and TRBJ1-2; unclear D gene. Deletions cut 3 bases from V and 7 bases from J, with 9 bases between. This CDR3 contains 12 residues. The CDR3, as DNA: TGTGCCAGCAGTTTGAGTCTAGGTGGCTACACCTTC. Translated, it gives CASSLSLGGYTF.

The J gene is TRBJ1-2, the V gene TRBV2; the D gene is possibly TRBD1 (5 bases). This CDR3 is built from 15 residues. Trimming shortened V by 10 bases and J by 1 base, and 19 bases separated the two germline ends. Germline-derived CDR1 and CDR2 are SNHLY and FYNNEI. Written as DNA, the CDR3 is TGTGCCATCCGGTCGGGGGAGGGCCTTAACTATGGCTACACCTTC. Translation: CAIRSGEGLNYGYTF. Variable domain in full (rest from reference TRBV2 and TRBJ1-2): EPEVTQTPSHQVTQMGQEVILRCVPISNHLYFYWYRQILGQKVEFLVSFYNNEISEKSEIFDDQFSVERPDGSNFTLKIRSTKLEDSAMYFCAIRSGEGLNYGYTFGSGTRLTVV.

CDR3 loop: CASSRGGSGNTIYF. CDR3 nucleotide sequence: TGCGCCAGCAGCAGGGGTGGCTCTGGAAACACCATATATTTT. The chain carries TRBV10-2 and TRBJ1-3, with a tentative D call TRBD1 (6 bases). The CDR3 extends over 14 amino acids. Germline V gives CDR1 WSHSY, CDR2 SAAADI. V shed 6 bases and J shed 0 bases, with 9 bases lying between them.

This chain connects TRBV4-1 to TRBJ2-3, with D possibly TRBD2 on 6 matching bases. The V end lost 10 bases, the J end lost 5 bases, and 19 bases lay between the germline ends. The CDR3 length is 14 residues. Germline V CDR1 and CDR2: MGHRA, YSYEKL. In DNA, the CDR3 is TGCGCCACCCACCGGGGCGGGACGGGAGATACGCAGTATTTT. This encodes CATHRGGTGDTQYF.

The chain is built from TRBV29-1 and TRBJ2-3; possibly TRBD1 for D (6 bases). Germline CDR1 SQVTM, CDR2 ANQGSEA. The CDR3 runs to 14 residues. With 4 bases removed from V and 2 bases from J, the gap between germline ends came to 13 bases. CDR3: CSVASGVPTDTQYF. CDR3 nucleotide sequence: TGCAGCGTTGCGTCAGGGGTCCCCACAGATACGCAGTATTTT.

V gene TRBV29-1 combines with J gene TRBJ2-4; TRBD1 is a possible D gene (6 bases). Deletions cut 1 base from V and 5 bases from J, with 9 bases between. CDR3 size: 13 residues. Germline V gene data show CDR1 as SQVTM and CDR2 as ANQGSEA. The CDR3, as DNA: TGCAGCGTTGAAGGGACAGTCCAAAACATTCAGTACTTC. Translation: CSVEGTVQNIQYF.

The chain links TRBV6-2 or TRBV6-3 to TRBJ1-2; D is ambiguous. V lost 4 bases and J lost 5, with 23 bases in between. This CDR3 is 17 amino acids long. CDR1 MNHEY and CDR2 SVGEGT come from the germline V gene. CDR3 sequence (DNA): TGTGCCAGCAGTTCCGGCGTCGTCTCCCCCGGGAGATATGGCTACACCTTC. Amino acids: CASSSGVVSPGRYGYTF.

V usage is TRBV10-2 and J usage is TRBJ2-5; 12 bases map to TRBD2. Trimming at V came to 0 bases and at J to 4 bases, leaving 12 bases not matched to a gene. The CDR3 is made up of 19 amino acids. The germline CDR1 and CDR2 sequences are WSHSY and SAAADI. The CDR3 DNA reads as TGCGCCAGCAGTGAGTCCAGGGGGCCTAGCGGGAGGGCCGGAGAGACCCAGTACTTC. It is translated as CASSESRGPSGRAGETQYF.

The chain links TRBV2 to TRBJ1-1; weak D call: TRBD1 (5 bases). The germline CDR1 and CDR2 sequences are SNHLY and FYNNEI. The CDR3 length is 14 residues. Trimming pared 6 bases from V and 2 bases from J, leaving 13 bases between. The DNA of the CDR3 is TGTGCCAGCAGAGTAACAGGCAGAAACACTGAAGCTTTCTTT. Amino acids: CASRVTGRNTEAFF.

This chain links TRBV28 with TRBJ1-2; no clear D gene. The ends were cut back, 3 bases at V and 4 bases at J, with 6 bases in the middle. Germline V CDR1 and CDR2: MDHEN, SYDVKM. The CDR3 extends over 12 amino acids. CDR3 protein: CASSFASYGYTF. The CDR3, as DNA: TGTGCCAGCAGTTTTGCCAGCTATGGCTACACCTTC.

The V and J genes are TRBV21-1 and TRBJ2-3; the D segment call TRBD1 is taken from the table without a DNA check. TRBV21-1 is assigned pseudogene status. This CDR3 is built from 17 residues. CDR3 DNA: TGTGCCAGCAGCAAATCGGAACAGGGACACTTCACAGATACGCAGTATTTT. Amino acids: CASSKSEQGHFTDTQYF.

The CDR3 sequence: CAISESNAGQALNQPQHF. The CDR3 bases are TGTGCCATCAGTGAGTCTAATGCGGGGCAAGCCCTCAATCAGCCCCAGCATTTT. The rearrangement links TRBV10-3 to TRBJ1-5, with D maybe TRBD1 (5 bases). This CDR3 has 18 residues. Germline V gene sequence: CDR1 ENHRY, CDR2 SYGVKD. Deletions cut 0 bases from V and 3 bases from J, with 18 bases between.